This TCR beta chain was recorded in a study of response to subunit inactivated influenza vaccine. V was pared by 6 bases and J by 3 bases, with 7 bases of the junction left unmatched. The CDR3 covers 14 residues. The germline gives CDR1 SQVTM, CDR2 ANQGSEA. TCRdb itself ran the RT-PCR reads through MiXCR, one entry per CDR3 protein. Of roughly 620,000 distinct CDR3 sequences listed, roughly 12% were seen once; the top ten hold approximately 9.9%. Another study also made use of these data, one on T cells expressing NK-cell markers. As reported in that work: With UMIs, 5'RACE template switching was used to make TCR beta cDNA.

This specimen was PBMCs from blood, taken on the day of vaccination. The chain has TRBV29-1 and TRBJ2-2; 7 bases are a match to TRBD2. The source is a man aged 45 to 65 who received an inactivated influenza vaccine. CDR3: CSVAMGLHTGELFF. The CDR3 nucleotides are TGCAGCGTGGCGATGGGACTACACACCGGGGAGCTGTTTTTT.